Listed here are 22 T cell receptor beta chains from one sample, sequenced in a study of T-cell reconstitution after alpha-beta-depleted transplantation in children (TCRdb year 2016). The library was generated by PCR. The sample was run on an Illumina HiSeq 2500. To normalize quantification of the TCRbeta repertoire, the TCR libraries were built with molecular barcoding that relied on unique molecular identifiers. TCRdb trimmed the raw reads at Q25, called clones with MiXCR and kept productive beta chains. All rows with the same CDR3 protein become a single entry with the most common DNA and genes. The sample has about 830,000 distinct CDR3 sequences on record, roughly 15% of them singletons. The ten largest clones take up under 6% of the sample. The sample's treatment or condition label, decoded: allogeneic hematopoietic cell transplantation with graft depleted of TCRalphabeta T cells and CD19 B cells.

Sequences were derived from PBMCs, mostly from graft donor cells, sampled 360 days after TCRalphabeta/CD19-depleted stem cell transplant. Receptors were obtained from a male patient younger than 18 who had a stem cell transplant for acute lymphoblastic leukemia, so the T cells may come from the graft donor.

This chain links TRBV7-8 with TRBJ1-6; the match to TRBD1 covers 11 bases. V lost 5 bases, J lost 12 bases, and 9 bases stayed unmatched. This CDR3 is 15 amino acids long. The V gene's germline CDR1 is SGHVS and CDR2 FQNEAQ. The CDR3 DNA is TGTGCCAGCAGCGCCCCGGACAGGGGGCTTGGACCCCTCCACTTT. Translated: CASSAPDRGLGPLHF.

The V call is TRBV29-1, the J call TRBJ2-4, with a tentative D call TRBD1 (6 bases). The CDR3 runs 13 residues. Looked up from germline, CDR1 is SQVTM and CDR2 is ANQGSEA. V was clipped by 8 bases and J by 3 bases, with 14 bases between them. CDR3 in amino acids: CSTIRDNKNIQYF. The CDR3 DNA reads TGCAGCACAATTAGGGACAACAAAAACATTCAGTACTTC.

This clonotype showed up just a few times. This sequence joins TRBV20-1 and TRBJ1-2, with TRBD1 as a possible D gene (5 bases). Trimming shortened V by 2 bases and J by 8 bases, and 9 bases separated the two germline ends. Germline V lookup: CDR1 DFQATT, CDR2 SNEGSKA (reference sequence). The CDR3 runs 11 residues. The CDR3 DNA reads as TGCAGTGCTAGAAGGGGACGGGGCTACACCTTC. It encodes CSARRGRGYTF.

This clonotype was recorded at least ten times. V and J are TRBV12-3 or TRBV12-4 and TRBJ2-1; TRBD2 matches at 8 bases. J gave up 3 bases and V 6 bases, and 10 bases lay outside the gene matches. This CDR3 spans 16 amino acids. In DNA form, the CDR3 reads TGTGCCAGCAGCCTGCGGGAGGCCCTCCTCTACAATGAGCAGTTCTTC. Translated, it gives CASSLREALLYNEQFF.

This clonotype was seen a few times. The chain is built from TRBV12-3 or TRBV12-4 and TRBJ2-1; D may correspond to TRBD1 or TRBD2 (5 bases each). Trimming pared 6 bases from V and 7 bases from J, leaving 28 bases between. The CDR3 totals 18 residues. CDR3 region: CASSLHRGGDERRNEQFF. CDR3 bases: TGTGCCAGCAGCCTCCATCGAGGTGGGGACGAACGCCGAAATGAGCAGTTCTTC.

This chain joins TRBV12-3 or TRBV12-4 and TRBJ2-7; 13 bases map to TRBD2. This CDR3 contains 15 residues. The V gene end was trimmed by 6 bases and the J gene end by 5 bases; junction bases not matched to a gene: 7. As DNA, the CDR3 is TGTGCCAGCAGCCACCCGGGACTAGCGGGAAACGAGCAGTACTTC. It yields the protein CASSHPGLAGNEQYF.

This chain joins TRBV21-1 and TRBJ1-4; the table's D gene call, TRBD1, was not cross checked with the DNA. TRBV21-1 is a pseudogene. This CDR3 has 15 amino acids. CDR3 DNA sequence: TGTGCCAGCCCCCAGAAGAACAGGGCCGGGGAAAAACTGTTTTTT. It translates to CASPQKNRAGEKLFF.

The chain joins TRBV2 to TRBJ1-4, with D unresolved. V was trimmed by 5 bases and J by 7 bases, leaving 5 bases between them. Germline V CDR1 and CDR2: SNHLY, FYNNEI. The CDR3 has 11 amino acids. CDR3 in amino acids: CASSITEKLFF. CDR3 sequence (DNA): TGTGCCAGCAGTATAACTGAAAAACTGTTTTTT.

This clonotype was detected ten times or more. V and J are TRBV7-3 and TRBJ2-5, with D perhaps matching TRBD2 (5 bases). V shed 1 base and J shed 2 bases, with 17 bases lying between them. This CDR3 region has 17 residues. The V gene's germline CDR1 is SGHTA and CDR2 FQGTGA. This CDR3 is CASSLNPRLSLQETQYF. As DNA, the CDR3 is TGTGCCAGCAGCTTAAACCCTCGACTAAGCCTTCAAGAGACCCAGTACTTC. Full variable domain (rest looked up from reference TRBV7-3 and TRBJ2-5): GAGVSQTPSNKVTEKGKYVELRCDPISGHTALYWYRQSLGQGPEFLIYFQGTGAADDSGLPNDRFFAVRPEGSVSTLKIQRTERGDSAVYLCASSLNPRLSLQETQYFGPGTRLLVL.

This clonotype was picked up a small number of times. The rearrangement uses TRBV14 and TRBJ2-7; TRBD1 aligns across 7 bases. V gave up 7 bases and J gave up 1 base; unmatched junction bases: 10. CDR1 and CDR2 from the germline V gene are SGHDN and FVKESK. CDR3 length: 15 amino acids. CDR3 nucleotide sequence: TGTGCCAGCACCGCCGGACAGGATCAATCCTACGAGCAGTACTTC. This codes for CASTAGQDQSYEQYF. Full variable domain (remainder filled in from reference TRBV14 and TRBJ2-7): EAGVTQFPSHSVIEKGQTVTLRCDPISGHDNLYWYRRVMGKEIKFLLHFVKESKQDESGMPNNRFLAERTGGTYSTLKVQPAELEDSGVYFCASTAGQDQSYEQYFGPGTRLTVT.

The table lists this clonotype with a few counts. The chain carries TRBV5-1 and TRBJ2-3; D not resolved. V lost 2 bases, J lost 0 bases, and 10 bases lay in between. CDR1 and CDR2 (germline): SGHRS, YFSETQ. The CDR3 is 15 amino acids. In nucleotides, the CDR3 is TGCGCCAGCAGCTTCAGTTCGGCTAGCACAGATACGCAGTATTTT. Translation: CASSFSSASTDTQYF.

This clonotype has a handful of counts. The CDR3 region is CSGVASSNTGELFF. In DNA form, the CDR3 reads TGCAGCGGAGTCGCCAGTTCGAACACCGGGGAGCTGTTTTTT. V is TRBV29-1 and J is TRBJ2-2; D call uncertain. The CDR3 runs 14 residues. Germline CDR1 SQVTM, CDR2 ANQGSEA. V dropped 7 bases and J dropped 0 bases, with 12 bases sitting between them.

The chain has TRBV5-1 and TRBJ2-7; no clear D. CDR3 size: 13 residues. Trimming cost V 2 bases and J 3 bases, with 9 bases left between them. Germline V gene lookup returns CDR1 SGHRS and CDR2 YFSETQ. The CDR3 DNA reads TGCGCCAGCAGCTTTACTTCGTACTACGAGCAGTACTTC. Its translation is CASSFTSYYEQYF.

This clonotype has a handful of counts. The chain carries TRBV15 and TRBJ2-3, with a weak D call TRBD2 (5 bases). This CDR3 has 17 residues. Trimming cost V 0 bases and J 1 base, with 14 bases left between them. Germline V gene sequence: CDR1 LNHNV, CDR2 YYDKDF (reference sequence). The CDR3 protein is CATSRDGWRARTDTQYF. DNA for the CDR3: TGTGCCACCAGCAGAGACGGATGGCGGGCGCGCACAGATACGCAGTATTTT.

The chain joins TRBV7-9 to TRBJ2-5; 14 bases align to TRBD2. The CDR3 length is 17 residues. Germline values: CDR1 SEHNR, CDR2 FQNEAQ (reference sequence). Trimming at V came to 4 bases and at J to 4 bases, leaving 8 bases not matched to a gene. CDR3 DNA: TGTGCCAGCAGCTACCGACTAGCGGGAGGGCCGGGAGAGACCCAGTACTTC. This sequence encodes CASSYRLAGGPGETQYF. Complete variable domain (other parts from reference TRBV7-9 and TRBJ2-5): DTGVSQNPRHKITKRGQNVTFRCDPISEHNRLYWYRQTLGQGPEFLTYFQNEAQLEKSRLLSDRFSAERPKGSFSTLEIQRTEQGDSAMYLCASSYRLAGGPGETQYFGPGTRLLVL.

The V and J genes are TRBV5-1 and TRBJ2-7; D ambiguous. This CDR3 region has 17 residues. Germline values: CDR1 SGHRS, CDR2 YFSETQ. V gave up 3 bases and J gave up 6 bases, with 25 bases separating them. The CDR3 loop reads CASSWLMVRGLPLEQYF. CDR3 coding DNA: TGCGCCAGCAGCTGGTTGATGGTACGTGGCCTCCCCCTCGAGCAGTACTTC.

The chain couples TRBV5-1 to TRBJ2-5; 9 bases are shared with TRBD2. Germline assignment: CDR1 SGHRS and CDR2 YFSETQ. The CDR3 loop spans 16 amino acids. Trimming removed 0 bases from V and 2 bases from J; junction bases left unmatched: 5. CDR3 sequence (DNA): TGCGCCAGCAGCTTGGCTAGCGGGGTACTACAAGAGACCCAGTACTTC. Translating it yields CASSLASGVLQETQYF.

The chain recombines TRBV24-1 with TRBJ1-1; D not resolved. Per the germline V gene, CDR1 is KGHDR and CDR2 is SFDVKD. Deletions cut 4 bases from V and 0 bases from J, with 5 bases between. The CDR3 runs to 13 residues. CDR3 coding DNA: TGTGCCACCAGTGACGGGATGAACACTGAAGCTTTCTTT. This encodes CATSDGMNTEAFF.

The rearrangement uses TRBV6-1 and TRBJ2-7; D unresolved. The germline V and J ends were trimmed by 5 bases and 4 bases, with 15 bases remaining between them. Germline V gene sequence: CDR1 MNHNS, CDR2 SASEGT. This CDR3 has 14 amino acids. The CDR3 here is CASSPRGDSYEQYF. The CDR3 nucleotides are TGTGCCAGCAGTCCCCGTGGCGACTCGTACGAGCAGTACTTC.

V and J are TRBV15 and TRBJ2-7; D may be TRBD1 (5 bases). The V end lost 8 bases, the J end lost 2 bases, and 34 bases lay between the germline ends. The CDR3 consists of 20 residues. Germline V lookup: CDR1 LNHNV, CDR2 YYDKDF (reference sequence). In nucleotides, the CDR3 is TGTGCCACCCTGGGCAGGGCGTCGACCCAACCTTTAAAGGGTCCCTACGAGCAGTACTTC. This sequence encodes CATLGRASTQPLKGPYEQYF.

The table lists this clonotype with a few counts. The chain combines TRBV15 with TRBJ2-7, with D possibly called TRBD1 or TRBD2 (5 bases each). The CDR3 length is 14 residues. Trimming removed 0 bases from V and 2 bases from J, with 8 bases in between. Germline V gives CDR1 LNHNV, CDR2 YYDKDF (reference sequence). CDR3: CATSRDGGAYEQYF. The CDR3 nucleotides are TGTGCCACCAGCAGAGATGGGGGTGCCTACGAGCAGTACTTC.

The rearrangement joins TRBV29-1 to TRBJ2-1, with D unclear. Germline assignment: CDR1 SQVTM and CDR2 ANQGSEA. The length of the CDR3 is 12 residues. Trimming pared 0 bases from V and 9 bases from J, leaving 9 bases between. CDR3 nucleotides: TGCAGCGTTGAAGAGGACCCCCTTGAGCAGTTCTTC. It codes for CSVEEDPLEQFF.